This is a list of T cell receptor beta chains from one sample in a study of blood T cell repertoires in COVID-19. The protocol was immunoSEQ multiplex PCR, while the TCRdb copy is restricted to in-frame clones and leaves out a portion. The sample gives 200,000 to 250,000 clones, 88% of which show up once; around 2.8% is in the top ten. Specimen: peripheral blood. Receptors originate from a woman aged 60-75 years with acute or convalescent COVID-19. The CDR3 runs from the conserved cysteine through the conserved F or W. Each record gives: CDR3 DNA, CDR3 protein, J gene, D gene, V gene, CDR3 length, clone size. The D gene is left open where the match is weak. Rows give clone size only sometimes, using once, few, many, or a class for an expanded clone.

cdr3_nt: TGTGCCACCAGCAGAGATCGGAGTTCTGGGGCCAACGTCCTGACTTTC; cdr3_aa: CATSRDRSSGANVLTF; j_call: TRBJ2-6; d_call: -; v_call: TRBV15; cdr3_length: 16; clone_size: -
cdr3_nt: TGTGCCAGCAGACCGTGGACAGGTACCTACGAGCAGTACTTC; cdr3_aa: CASRPWTGTYEQYF; j_call: TRBJ2-7; d_call: TRBD1; v_call: TRBV11-2; cdr3_length: 14; clone_size: once
cdr3_nt: TGTGCCAGCAGTTACTCGAGCAGGGCTCAGGACGAGCAGTACTTC; cdr3_aa: CASSYSSRAQDEQYF; j_call: TRBJ2-7; d_call: -; v_call: TRBV6-5; cdr3_length: 15; clone_size: -
cdr3_nt: TGTGCCAGCAGTTCTACAGTAACACAGTTTGAAGCTTTCTTT; cdr3_aa: CASSSTVTQFEAFF; j_call: TRBJ1-1; d_call: -; v_call: TRBV11-2; cdr3_length: 14; clone_size: -
cdr3_nt: TGTGCCAGCCGAAGGCGGGACTCGCCTAGCACAGATACGCAGTATTTT; cdr3_aa: CASRRRDSPSTDTQYF; j_call: TRBJ2-3; d_call: -; v_call: TRBV2; cdr3_length: 16; clone_size: -
cdr3_nt: TGTGCCAGCAGTAGGGGACAGAACTCTGGCTACACCTTC; cdr3_aa: CASSRGQNSGYTF; j_call: TRBJ1-2; d_call: TRBD1; v_call: TRBV6-5; cdr3_length: 13; clone_size: -
cdr3_nt: TGTGCCAGCAGCGGTCCCGGGACTAGCGGGAGGGCCTCCTACGAGCAGTACTTC; cdr3_aa: CASSGPGTSGRASYEQYF; j_call: TRBJ2-7; d_call: TRBD2; v_call: TRBV28; cdr3_length: 18; clone_size: -
cdr3_nt: TGTGCCAGCAGCTTACAGGGGTTATTGAACACTGAAGCTTTCTTT; cdr3_aa: CASSLQGLLNTEAFF; j_call: TRBJ1-1; d_call: -; v_call: TRBV7-2; cdr3_length: 15; clone_size: once
cdr3_nt: TGTGCCAGCAGTTTGGACAGCTACGAGCAGTACTTC; cdr3_aa: CASSLDSYEQYF; j_call: TRBJ2-7; d_call: -; v_call: TRBV12-3/TRBV12-4; cdr3_length: 12; clone_size: -
cdr3_nt: TGTGCCAGCAAGCGGTCGGGGGGCGACGAGCAGTACTTC; cdr3_aa: CASKRSGGDEQYF; j_call: TRBJ2-7; d_call: -; v_call: TRBV19; cdr3_length: 13; clone_size: few
cdr3_nt: TGTGCCAGCTCCCCTGCCGGGGGATTCGGCGGGGAGCTGTTTTTT; cdr3_aa: CASSPAGGFGGELFF; j_call: TRBJ2-2; d_call: -; v_call: TRBV18; cdr3_length: 15; clone_size: -
cdr3_nt: TGCGCCAGCAGCTTGGCCATAAGGGGTCAAAGCTCTGGAAACACCATATATTTT; cdr3_aa: CASSLAIRGQSSGNTIYF; j_call: TRBJ1-3; d_call: -; v_call: TRBV5-1; cdr3_length: 18; clone_size: -
cdr3_nt: TGTGCCAGCAGTAAGGCCCCTCGGGAGACTAGCATATACCAAGCCAAAAACATTCAGTACTTC; cdr3_aa: CASSKAPRETSIYQAKNIQYF; j_call: TRBJ2-4; d_call: TRBD2; v_call: TRBV6-2/TRBV6-3; cdr3_length: 21; clone_size: -
cdr3_nt: TGTGCCTGGAGTGGGAGGGTATTATACTTC; cdr3_aa: CAWSGRVLYF; j_call: TRBJ2-5; d_call: -; v_call: TRBV30; cdr3_length: 10; clone_size: once
cdr3_nt: TGTGCCAGCAGCTCTCGACAGGAGAGCGGAATGGGTGGCGAGACCCAGTACTTC; cdr3_aa: CASSSRQESGMGGETQYF; j_call: TRBJ2-5; d_call: -; v_call: TRBV11-3; cdr3_length: 18; clone_size: once
cdr3_nt: TGTGCCAGCAGCACTGGAGGCCACACTGAAGCTTTCTTT; cdr3_aa: CASSTGGHTEAFF; j_call: TRBJ1-1; d_call: -; v_call: TRBV14; cdr3_length: 13; clone_size: once
cdr3_nt: TGTGCCACCGGAACGTCGGGGGAAGAGACCCAGTACTTC; cdr3_aa: CATGTSGEETQYF; j_call: TRBJ2-5; d_call: -; v_call: TRBV12-3/TRBV12-4; cdr3_length: 13; clone_size: -
cdr3_nt: TGTGCCACCAGACAGGGGGCAAGCACCGGGGAGCTGTTTTTT; cdr3_aa: CATRQGASTGELFF; j_call: TRBJ2-2; d_call: TRBD1; v_call: TRBV24-1; cdr3_length: 14; clone_size: few
cdr3_nt: TGTGCCAGTAGTACAAGAGGACAGGGCGGACGCACAGATACGCAGTATTTT; cdr3_aa: CASSTRGQGGRTDTQYF; j_call: TRBJ2-3; d_call: TRBD1; v_call: TRBV19; cdr3_length: 17; clone_size: -
cdr3_nt: TGTGCCAGCAGTTACCCGAGCTACGAGCAGTACTTC; cdr3_aa: CASSYPSYEQYF; j_call: TRBJ2-7; d_call: -; v_call: TRBV6-2/TRBV6-3; cdr3_length: 12; clone_size: -
cdr3_nt: TGTGCCAGCAGCTCATACGGGTTCAGCACAGATACGCAGTATTTT; cdr3_aa: CASSSYGFSTDTQYF; j_call: TRBJ2-3; d_call: -; v_call: TRBV7-2; cdr3_length: 15; clone_size: once
cdr3_nt: TGTGCCAGCAGTTTAGGGACAGGAATATGGCTGTTTTTT; cdr3_aa: CASSLGTGIWLFF; j_call: TRBJ1-4; d_call: TRBD1; v_call: TRBV28; cdr3_length: 13; clone_size: -
cdr3_nt: TGCAGCGTTGAAGGGGCTCGCACAGATACGCAGTATTTT; cdr3_aa: CSVEGARTDTQYF; j_call: TRBJ2-3; d_call: -; v_call: TRBV29-1; cdr3_length: 13; clone_size: once
cdr3_nt: TGTGCCAGCAGTTATTCGCTTGGGGGGGGCGTTCGTGGAAACACCATATATTTT; cdr3_aa: CASSYSLGGGVRGNTIYF; j_call: TRBJ1-3; d_call: -; v_call: TRBV28; cdr3_length: 18; clone_size: -
cdr3_nt: TGTGCCAGCAGTAGACAGGGGGCAGTTGGCTACACCTTC; cdr3_aa: CASSRQGAVGYTF; j_call: TRBJ1-2; d_call: TRBD1; v_call: TRBV2; cdr3_length: 13; clone_size: few
cdr3_nt: TGTGCCAGCAGCTCCACAGGGTTTCTTAGGGAAAAACTGTTTTTT; cdr3_aa: CASSSTGFLREKLFF; j_call: TRBJ1-4; d_call: -; v_call: TRBV11-2; cdr3_length: 15; clone_size: -
cdr3_nt: TGTGCCAGCAGCCAGACTGCTAATGGTGAAGCTTTCTTT; cdr3_aa: CASSQTANGEAFF; j_call: TRBJ1-1; d_call: -; v_call: TRBV6-5; cdr3_length: 13; clone_size: -
cdr3_nt: TGCGCCAGCAGCTTGGCCGGGGGGCATGAGCAGTTCTTC; cdr3_aa: CASSLAGGHEQFF; j_call: TRBJ2-1; d_call: -; v_call: TRBV5-1; cdr3_length: 13; clone_size: -
cdr3_nt: TGTGCCAGCGGACAGGGGCGCGGCTACACCTTC; cdr3_aa: CASGQGRGYTF; j_call: TRBJ1-2; d_call: TRBD1; v_call: TRBV14; cdr3_length: 11; clone_size: -
cdr3_nt: TGTGCCAGCTCGAGTTACGAGCAGTACTTC; cdr3_aa: CASSSYEQYF; j_call: TRBJ2-7; d_call: -; v_call: TRBV12-3/TRBV12-4; cdr3_length: 10; clone_size: -
cdr3_nt: TGTGCCAGCAGTGAAATTTCGACAGGCTCCATTCAGTACTTC; cdr3_aa: CASSEISTGSIQYF; j_call: TRBJ2-4; d_call: -; v_call: TRBV6-1; cdr3_length: 14; clone_size: -
cdr3_nt: TGTGCCAGCAGCTTACGGACAGCGAACACCGGGGAGCTGTTTTTT; cdr3_aa: CASSLRTANTGELFF; j_call: TRBJ2-2; d_call: -; v_call: TRBV7-2; cdr3_length: 15; clone_size: few
cdr3_nt: TGTGCCTGGAGCCCGGACAGGGGCAACTATGGCTACACCTTC; cdr3_aa: CAWSPDRGNYGYTF; j_call: TRBJ1-2; d_call: TRBD1; v_call: TRBV30; cdr3_length: 14; clone_size: -
cdr3_nt: TGTGCCAGCAGCGCCAGGGGGCTGGAGACCCAGTACTTC; cdr3_aa: CASSARGLETQYF; j_call: TRBJ2-5; d_call: TRBD1; v_call: TRBV3-1/TRBV3-2; cdr3_length: 13; clone_size: -
cdr3_nt: TGCGCCAGCAGCCGGACAGGGAATCAGCCCCAGCATTTT; cdr3_aa: CASSRTGNQPQHF; j_call: TRBJ1-5; d_call: TRBD1; v_call: TRBV10-1; cdr3_length: 13; clone_size: -
cdr3_nt: TGTGCCAGTAGCGGAGAAGGGTACGAGCAGTACTTC; cdr3_aa: CASSGEGYEQYF; j_call: TRBJ2-7; d_call: -; v_call: TRBV6-5; cdr3_length: 12; clone_size: once
cdr3_nt: TGTGCCAGCAGCAGCGGGGTCCGGACACGGGCCAAAAACATTCAGTACTTC; cdr3_aa: CASSSGVRTRAKNIQYF; j_call: TRBJ2-4; d_call: TRBD2; v_call: TRBV5-6; cdr3_length: 17; clone_size: -
cdr3_nt: TGTGCCAGCTCGCCTACCGGGACAGGGACGTTAAACACCGGGGAGCTGTTTTTT; cdr3_aa: CASSPTGTGTLNTGELFF; j_call: TRBJ2-2; d_call: TRBD1; v_call: TRBV18; cdr3_length: 18; clone_size: few
cdr3_nt: TGTGCCAGCAGCCAAGTAAGGGAGGACACTGAAGCTTTCTTT; cdr3_aa: CASSQVREDTEAFF; j_call: TRBJ1-1; d_call: -; v_call: TRBV4-2; cdr3_length: 14; clone_size: once
cdr3_nt: TGTGCCAGCGGACAGGGTGGCAATCAGCCCCAGCATTTT; cdr3_aa: CASGQGGNQPQHF; j_call: TRBJ1-5; d_call: TRBD1; v_call: TRBV12-3/TRBV12-4; cdr3_length: 13; clone_size: -
cdr3_nt: TGCGCCAGCAGCCAAAGGACAGGGTCAGGCGAGCAGTTCTTC; cdr3_aa: CASSQRTGSGEQFF; j_call: TRBJ2-1; d_call: TRBD1; v_call: TRBV4-1; cdr3_length: 14; clone_size: few
cdr3_nt: TGTGCCAGCAGCCCGGGGGGGGCGGGACGACCCCAAGAGACCCAGTACTTC; cdr3_aa: CASSPGGAGRPQETQYF; j_call: TRBJ2-5; d_call: TRBD2; v_call: TRBV5-4; cdr3_length: 17; clone_size: -
cdr3_nt: TGCGCCAGCAGCTTAGTAGCGGGAGGTACCTACGAGCAGTACTTC; cdr3_aa: CASSLVAGGTYEQYF; j_call: TRBJ2-7; d_call: TRBD2; v_call: TRBV5-1; cdr3_length: 15; clone_size: -
cdr3_nt: TGCGCCAGCAGCTTGCAGGTCGGAGAGACCCAGTACTTC; cdr3_aa: CASSLQVGETQYF; j_call: TRBJ2-5; d_call: -; v_call: TRBV5-1; cdr3_length: 13; clone_size: -
cdr3_nt: TGTGCCAGCAGCTTAGATAACGGGGGGGGTGCCCAGCATTTT; cdr3_aa: CASSLDNGGGAQHF; j_call: TRBJ1-5; d_call: -; v_call: TRBV7-2; cdr3_length: 14; clone_size: -
cdr3_nt: TGCGCCAGCAGCCAAAGTCCGGGGGGGGATAATTCACCCCTCCACTTT; cdr3_aa: CASSQSPGGDNSPLHF; j_call: TRBJ1-6; d_call: -; v_call: TRBV4-1; cdr3_length: 16; clone_size: once
cdr3_nt: TGTGCCAGCAGCCAAGGCCAGTACTCCTACGAGCAGTACTTC; cdr3_aa: CASSQGQYSYEQYF; j_call: TRBJ2-7; d_call: -; v_call: TRBV3-1/TRBV3-2; cdr3_length: 14; clone_size: -
cdr3_nt: TGTGCCAGCAGTGCTAGCGGGGGGCCCGCAGATACGCAGTATTTT; cdr3_aa: CASSASGGPADTQYF; j_call: TRBJ2-3; d_call: TRBD2; v_call: TRBV6-4; cdr3_length: 15; clone_size: -
cdr3_nt: TGCGCCAGCAGCCAAGATGGAGGCACAGATACGCAGTATTTT; cdr3_aa: CASSQDGGTDTQYF; j_call: TRBJ2-3; d_call: -; v_call: TRBV4-3; cdr3_length: 14; clone_size: once
cdr3_nt: TGTGCCAGCAGCCAAGAGGCAGTTCCTTATGGCTACACCTTC; cdr3_aa: CASSQEAVPYGYTF; j_call: TRBJ1-2; d_call: -; v_call: TRBV3-1/TRBV3-2; cdr3_length: 14; clone_size: -
cdr3_nt: TGTGCCAGCAGCTCCAGGGTTTTTTCCTACGAGCAGTACTTC; cdr3_aa: CASSSRVFSYEQYF; j_call: TRBJ2-7; d_call: -; v_call: TRBV9; cdr3_length: 14; clone_size: -
cdr3_nt: TGTGCCAGCAGTTTTCATGGTGTCGGACAGGGCCCTGAAAACTATGGCTACACCTTC; cdr3_aa: CASSFHGVGQGPENYGYTF; j_call: TRBJ1-2; d_call: TRBD1; v_call: TRBV28; cdr3_length: 19; clone_size: -
cdr3_nt: TGTGCCAGCAGCGTCGGACTAGCGGTCACAGATACGCAGTATTTT; cdr3_aa: CASSVGLAVTDTQYF; j_call: TRBJ2-3; d_call: TRBD2; v_call: TRBV11-3; cdr3_length: 15; clone_size: -
cdr3_nt: TGTGCCACCAGCAGAGATAGCTCCCCGTCCGAGCAGTACTTC; cdr3_aa: CATSRDSSPSEQYF; j_call: TRBJ2-7; d_call: -; v_call: TRBV15; cdr3_length: 14; clone_size: -
cdr3_nt: TGTGCCAGCAGCCCCCGGACTAGCTCCTACGAGCAGTACTTC; cdr3_aa: CASSPRTSSYEQYF; j_call: TRBJ2-7; d_call: TRBD2; v_call: TRBV5-5; cdr3_length: 14; clone_size: once
cdr3_nt: TGTGCCAGTAACAGGGGTACTAATGAAAAACTGTTTTTT; cdr3_aa: CASNRGTNEKLFF; j_call: TRBJ1-4; d_call: TRBD1; v_call: TRBV18; cdr3_length: 13; clone_size: few